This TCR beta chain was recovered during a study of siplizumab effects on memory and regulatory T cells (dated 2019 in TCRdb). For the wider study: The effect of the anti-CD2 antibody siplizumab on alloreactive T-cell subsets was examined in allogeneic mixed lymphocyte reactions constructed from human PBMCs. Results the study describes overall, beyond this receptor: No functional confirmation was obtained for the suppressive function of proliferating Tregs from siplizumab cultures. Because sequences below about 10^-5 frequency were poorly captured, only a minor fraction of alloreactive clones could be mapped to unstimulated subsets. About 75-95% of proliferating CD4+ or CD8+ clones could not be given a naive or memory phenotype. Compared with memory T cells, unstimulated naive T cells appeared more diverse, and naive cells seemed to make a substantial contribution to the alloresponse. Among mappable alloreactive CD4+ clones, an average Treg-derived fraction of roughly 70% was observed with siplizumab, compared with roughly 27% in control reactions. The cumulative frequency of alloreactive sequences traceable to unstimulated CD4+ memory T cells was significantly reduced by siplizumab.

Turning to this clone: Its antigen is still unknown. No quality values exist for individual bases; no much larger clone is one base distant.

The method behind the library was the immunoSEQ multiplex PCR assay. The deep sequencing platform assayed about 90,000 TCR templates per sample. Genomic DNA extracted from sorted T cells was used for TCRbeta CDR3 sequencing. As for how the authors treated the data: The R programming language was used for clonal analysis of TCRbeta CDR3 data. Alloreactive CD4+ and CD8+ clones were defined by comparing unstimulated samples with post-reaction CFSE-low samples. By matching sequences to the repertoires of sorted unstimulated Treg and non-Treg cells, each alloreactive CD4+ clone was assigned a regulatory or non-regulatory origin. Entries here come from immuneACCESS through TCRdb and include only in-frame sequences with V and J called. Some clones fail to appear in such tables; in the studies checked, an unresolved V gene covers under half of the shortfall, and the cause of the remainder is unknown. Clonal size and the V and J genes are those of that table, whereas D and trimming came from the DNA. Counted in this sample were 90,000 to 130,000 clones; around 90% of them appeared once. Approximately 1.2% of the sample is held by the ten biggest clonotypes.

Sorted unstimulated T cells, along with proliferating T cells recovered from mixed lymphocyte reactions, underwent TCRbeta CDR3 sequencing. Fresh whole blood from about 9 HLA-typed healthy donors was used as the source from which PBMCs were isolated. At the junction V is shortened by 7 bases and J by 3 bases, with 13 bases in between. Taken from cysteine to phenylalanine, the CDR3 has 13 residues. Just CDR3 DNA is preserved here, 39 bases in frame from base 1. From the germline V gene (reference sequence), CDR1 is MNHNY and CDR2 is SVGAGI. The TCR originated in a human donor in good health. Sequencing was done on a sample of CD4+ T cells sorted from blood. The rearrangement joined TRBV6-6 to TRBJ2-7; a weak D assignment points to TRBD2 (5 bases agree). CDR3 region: CASNERKYYEQYF. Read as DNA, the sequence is TGTGCCAGCAACGAGCGGAAATACTACGAGCAGTACTTC.